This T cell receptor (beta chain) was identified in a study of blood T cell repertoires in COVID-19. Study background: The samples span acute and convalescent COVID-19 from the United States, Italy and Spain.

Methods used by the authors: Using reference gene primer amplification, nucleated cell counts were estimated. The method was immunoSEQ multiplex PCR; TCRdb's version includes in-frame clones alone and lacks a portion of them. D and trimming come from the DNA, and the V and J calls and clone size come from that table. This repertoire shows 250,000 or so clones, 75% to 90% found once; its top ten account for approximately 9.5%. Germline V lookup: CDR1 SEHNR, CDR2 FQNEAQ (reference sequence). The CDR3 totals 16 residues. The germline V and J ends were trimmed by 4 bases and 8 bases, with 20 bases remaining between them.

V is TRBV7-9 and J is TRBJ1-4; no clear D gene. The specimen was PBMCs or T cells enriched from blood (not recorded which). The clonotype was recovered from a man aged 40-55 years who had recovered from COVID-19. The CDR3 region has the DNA TGTGCCAGCAGCTCAAGTCAGGAGGCTCGATGGGAAAAACTGTTTTTT. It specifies CASSSSQEARWEKLFF. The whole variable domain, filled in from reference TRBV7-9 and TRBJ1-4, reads DTGVSQNPRHKITKRGQNVTFRCDPISEHNRLYWYRQTLGQGPEFLTYFQNEAQLEKSRLLSDRFSAERPKGSFSTLEIQRTEQGDSAMYLCASSSSQEARWEKLFFGSGTQLSVL.